This T cell receptor beta chain was sequenced in a study of CXCR3-negative and CXCR3-positive naive CD8 T cells. 5' RACE that incorporated UMI labels was used to prepare the TRB cDNA libraries. TCRdb reanalyzed the 5' RACE reads, giving one entry per CDR3 protein sequence and no DNA. Reported are about 50,000 distinct CDR3 sequences; the ten largest clones contain 0.35% to 0.5%. Germline assignment: CDR1 SGHVS and CDR2 FNYEAQ. The CDR3 loop spans 15 amino acids. Sequenced material: naive CXCR3- CD8+ T cells from blood. Subset: CD45RO-CCR7+CD27+CD95- naive CD8+ T cells lacking CXCR3 (TNR3-). The rearrangement links TRBV7-6 to TRBJ2-7; the D call of TRBD1 rests on TCRdb alone, since no DNA is present to check it. The origin of this receptor is a human donor in good health. Some clones in this sample may be carry-over from other donors' samples. The CDR3 spells CASSRGLGGVHEQYF.